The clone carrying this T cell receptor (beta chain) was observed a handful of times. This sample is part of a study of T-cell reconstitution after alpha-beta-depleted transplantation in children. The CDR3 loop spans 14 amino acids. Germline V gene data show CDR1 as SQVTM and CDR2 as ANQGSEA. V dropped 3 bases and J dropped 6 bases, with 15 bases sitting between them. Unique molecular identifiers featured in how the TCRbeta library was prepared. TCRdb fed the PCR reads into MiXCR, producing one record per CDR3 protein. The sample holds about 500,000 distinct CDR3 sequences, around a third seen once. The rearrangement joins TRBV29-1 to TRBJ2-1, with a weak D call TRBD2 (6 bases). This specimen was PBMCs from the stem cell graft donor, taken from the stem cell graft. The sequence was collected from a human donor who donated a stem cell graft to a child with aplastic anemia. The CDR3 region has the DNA TGCAGCGTTGATGGAGGAGGGGCCGGCAATGAGCAGTTCTTC. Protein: CSVDGGGAGNEQFF.